This T cell receptor (beta chain) was captured in a study of cytomegalovirus exposure and HLA in healthy donors. Study as a whole: The same platform used for the 666 first-cohort repertoires was also used for the 120 or so validation repertoires, as a later analysis reported. Study results and caveats: TCR beta chains numbering more than 150 were designated cytomegalovirus-associated. It was confirmed in vitro that three of the CMV-associated chains were specific for CMV antigens. There were some public TCRs occurring in many donors, but most TCR sequences were rare.

About this clone: Its antigen remains unidentified.

TCRdb's copy holds only in-frame clones and misses some; the assay was immunoSEQ multiplex PCR. In the table there are some 150,000 clones, approximately 86% of which are singletons. V lost 0 bases and J lost 4; bases outside the gene matches: 4. This CDR3 spans 16 amino acids. Looked up from germline, CDR1 is LGHNA and CDR2 is YNFKEQ. Source material: PBMCs. This chain links TRBV4-2 with TRBJ1-1; the match to TRBD1 covers 11 bases. This clonotype originated in a man aged 18 to 29 in good health and CMV-seropositive. In DNA, the CDR3 is TGTGCCAGCAGCCAAGATGGACAGGGGGCAGGCACTGAAGCTTTCTTT. It yields the protein CASSQDGQGAGTEAFF.